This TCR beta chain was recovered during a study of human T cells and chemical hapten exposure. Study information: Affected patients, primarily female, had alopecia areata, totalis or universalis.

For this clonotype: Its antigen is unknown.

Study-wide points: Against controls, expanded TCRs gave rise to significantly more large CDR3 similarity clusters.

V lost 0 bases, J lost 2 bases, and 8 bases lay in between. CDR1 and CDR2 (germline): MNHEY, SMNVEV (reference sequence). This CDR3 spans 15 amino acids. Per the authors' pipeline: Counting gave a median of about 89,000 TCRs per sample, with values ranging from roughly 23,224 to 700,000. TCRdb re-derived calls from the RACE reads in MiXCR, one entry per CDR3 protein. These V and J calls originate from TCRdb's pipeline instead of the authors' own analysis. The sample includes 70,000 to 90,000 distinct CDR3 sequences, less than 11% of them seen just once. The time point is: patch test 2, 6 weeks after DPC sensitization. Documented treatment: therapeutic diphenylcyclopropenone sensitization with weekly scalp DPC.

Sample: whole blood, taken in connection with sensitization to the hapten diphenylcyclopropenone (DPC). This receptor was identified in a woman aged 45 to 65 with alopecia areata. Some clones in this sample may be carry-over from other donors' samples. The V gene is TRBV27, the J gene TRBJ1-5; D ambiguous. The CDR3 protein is CASSLSRLGNQPQHF. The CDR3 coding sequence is TGTGCCAGCAGTTTATCGAGATTGGGCAATCAGCCCCAGCATTTT.